One sample yielded the 20 T cell receptor beta chains listed below, sequenced in a study of brain T cells in children with intractable seizures. Time point in this sample: blood from clinic visit 5 months post-surgery; TSC patient then seizure free. Here immunoSEQ multiplex PCR was the method, and the copy in TCRdb shows in-frame clones only, minus some. Of about 340,000 clones listed, over 90% are singletons. Material: peripheral blood, obtained approximately 5 months after surgery. The source of these receptors is a boy under three years old with tuberous sclerosis and intractable seizures.

In DNA form, the CDR3 reads TGTGCCAGCAGTACAAGGAATCAGCCCCAGCATTTT. This translates into CASSTRNQPQHF. The V call is TRBV12-3 or TRBV12-4, the J call TRBJ1-5; D unresolved. CDR3 length equals 12 residues. Trimming removed 5 bases at V and 4 bases at J, with 6 bases between.

The chain is built from TRBV2 and TRBJ2-7; TRBD2 is a possible D gene (6 bases). The germline V gene encodes CDR1 SNHLY and CDR2 FYNNEI. The ends were cut back, 7 bases at V and 3 bases at J, with 13 bases in the middle. The CDR3 contains 13 residues. DNA of the CDR3: TGTGCCAGCAAACGGGACTCGATCTACGAGCAGTACTTC. Translation gives CASKRDSIYEQYF.

The V and J genes are TRBV5-4 and TRBJ1-2, with 7 bases matching TRBD1. Germline CDR1 and CDR2: SGHNT and YYREEE (reference sequence). The CDR3 length is 13 residues. The ends lost 0 bases at V and 4 bases at J; junction bases unmatched: 0. The CDR3 sequence: CASSLAGGYGYTF. The CDR3 bases are TGTGCCAGCAGCTTGGCAGGGGGCTATGGCTACACCTTC.

The gene calls are TRBV3-1 (or the pseudogene TRBV3-2) and TRBJ2-3; D remains unclear. V was clipped by 4 bases and J by 4 bases, with 6 bases between them. CDR3 length equals 12 residues. CDR1 and CDR2 from the germline V gene are LGHDT and YNNKEL (reference sequence). CDR3: CASSRVSDTQYF. Here the CDR3 DNA reads TGTGCCAGCAGCCGAGTTTCAGATACGCAGTATTTT.

CDR3 in amino acids: CASTSGAGDEQYF. CDR3 coding DNA: TGTGCCAGTACATCCGGGGCGGGGGACGAGCAGTACTTC. The chain has TRBV19 and TRBJ2-7; 7 positions match TRBD2. J lost 5 bases, V lost 7 bases, and 8 bases had no gene match. The CDR3 contains 13 residues. The germline V gene encodes CDR1 LNHDA and CDR2 SQIVND (reference sequence).

The V call is TRBV28, the J call TRBJ2-1, with 10 bases aligning to TRBD2. The V segment lost 4 bases and the J segment 7 bases; nucleotides outside the gene matches: 7. Germline CDR1 reads MDHEN; CDR2 reads SYDVKM. The CDR3 has 15 amino acids. The CDR3 sequence: CASSWEREGGNEQFF. CDR3 sequence (DNA): TGTGCCAGCAGTTGGGAGCGGGAGGGAGGAAATGAGCAGTTCTTC.

This clone was found once. The chain couples TRBV9 to TRBJ2-2; possibly TRBD1 for D (6 bases). The V gene lost 4 bases and the J gene lost 2 bases, with 24 bases spanning the gap. This CDR3 contains 19 residues. CDR1 is SGDLS and CDR2 is YYNGEE in the germline V gene. CDR3 nucleotides: TGTGCCAGCAGCCCCTGGTATAACAGGGCCCGGACTAACACCGGGGAGCTGTTTTTT. Its protein product is CASSPWYNRARTNTGELFF.

This chain connects TRBV13 to TRBJ2-5, with TRBD1 identical over 10 bases. Germline V gene lookup returns CDR1 PRHDT and CDR2 FYEKMQ (reference sequence). CDR3 size: 16 residues. After removal of 2 bases from V and 5 bases from J, the junction contained 8 bases not matched to a gene. The CDR3 protein is CASSLPRGQGRETQYF. The CDR3 DNA follows: TGTGCCAGCAGCTTACCCCGGGGACAGGGGAGGGAGACCCAGTACTTC.

This chain uses TRBV24-1 with TRBJ1-1, with 7 nucleotides matching TRBD1. From germline, CDR1 is KGHDR and CDR2 SFDVKD. The CDR3 has 13 amino acids. Losses at the gene ends were 3 bases for V and 10 bases for J; bases not matched to a gene: 7. The CDR3 loop is CATSDATGKGAFF. CDR3 sequence (DNA): TGTGCCACCAGTGATGCGACAGGGAAGGGAGCTTTCTTT.

This chain joins TRBV12-5 and TRBJ2-7, with D perhaps TRBD1 or TRBD2 (6 bases each). CDR1 and CDR2 from the germline V gene are LGHNT and FRNRAP. The CDR3 is 15 amino acids. Deletions cut 4 bases from V and 1 base from J, with 14 bases between. The CDR3 DNA reads as TGTGCTAGTGGTTCAGGCCTAGGGGGGTCCTACGAGCAGTACTTC. Its translation: CASGSGLGGSYEQYF.

The genes are TRBV3-1 (or the pseudogene TRBV3-2) and TRBJ2-7; 7 nucleotides line up with TRBD2. After removal of 3 bases from V and 6 bases from J, the junction contained 11 bases not matched to a gene. The CDR3 has 15 amino acids. Germline loops: CDR1 LGHDT, CDR2 YNNKEL (reference sequence). The CDR3 nucleotides are TGTGCCAGCAGCCACCTAGCGGCCGCCGGGTCCGAGCAGTACTTC. This sequence encodes CASSHLAAAGSEQYF.

This chain uses TRBV3-1 (or the pseudogene TRBV3-2) with TRBJ2-1; D is uncertain. The V gene lost 4 bases and the J gene lost 6 bases, with 7 bases spanning the gap. This CDR3 is built from 12 residues. In germline, CDR1 is LGHDT, CDR2 YNNKEL (reference sequence). CDR3 region: CASSPYSNEQFF. DNA for the CDR3: TGTGCCAGCAGCCCTTACAGCAATGAGCAGTTCTTC.

This clone has only a few counts. V gene TRBV7-9 combines with J gene TRBJ2-7; no clear D gene. Germline assignment: CDR1 SEHNR and CDR2 FQNEAQ (reference sequence). V lost 7 bases to trimming and J lost 2 bases, with 12 bases between them. The CDR3 runs to 13 residues. The CDR3 coding sequence is TGTGCCAGCACCACATCTCCCCCCTACGAGCAGTACTTC. The encoded protein is CASTTSPPYEQYF. The complete variable domain, with remaining parts taken from reference TRBV7-9 and TRBJ2-7, reads DTGVSQNPRHKITKRGQNVTFRCDPISEHNRLYWYRQTLGQGPEFLTYFQNEAQLEKSRLLSDRFSAERPKGSFSTLEIQRTEQGDSAMYLCASTTSPPYEQYFGPGTRLTVT.

The chain employs TRBV25-1 and TRBJ2-5; weak D call: TRBD2 (6 bases). The CDR3 is 14 amino acids. The germline V and J ends were trimmed by 2 bases and 3 bases, with 10 bases remaining between them. CDR1 and CDR2 (germline): MGHDK, SYGVNS. CDR3 DNA: TGTGCCAGCAGTGAAGGCAGACTAGAAGAGACCCAGTACTTC. Its translation: CASSEGRLEETQYF.

CDR3 DNA: TGTGCCAGCAGCTCCACACTCGGACAGGTGGGTTTTTCGGACACTGAAGCTTTCTTT. Translated, it gives CASSSTLGQVGFSDTEAFF. The V call is TRBV11-2, the J call TRBJ1-1; 7 bases agree with TRBD1. V lost 4 bases and J lost 3; bases outside the gene matches: 20. Germline lookup yields CDR1 SGHAT and CDR2 FQNNGV. The CDR3 is made up of 19 amino acids.

This chain links TRBV19 with TRBJ1-1; maybe TRBD1 (6 bases). Germline lookup yields CDR1 LNHDA and CDR2 SQIVND (reference sequence). This CDR3 is built from 13 residues. V was trimmed by 10 bases and J by 10 bases, leaving 22 bases between them. The CDR3 DNA sequence: TGTGCCACCTACCAGGGGCCGTACTGGGGAGCTTTCTTT. The encoded protein is CATYQGPYWGAFF.

This sequence joins TRBV11-3 and TRBJ2-1, with D possibly matching TRBD1 (6 bases). The CDR3 runs to 11 residues. V lost 5 bases and J 12 bases, leaving 11 bases between the germline ends. Germline V gives CDR1 SGHNT, CDR2 YENEEA. The CDR3 region has the DNA TGTGCCAGCAGCACAGGGCCGCGGCAGTTCTTC. The encoded protein is CASSTGPRQFF.

The rearrangement links TRBV14 to TRBJ2-7, with 7 nucleotides matching TRBD2. V lost 3 bases to trimming and J lost 2 bases; unmatched junction nucleotides: 10. This CDR3 is built from 16 residues. Per germline, CDR1 SGHDN and CDR2 FVKESK. The CDR3 region is CASSHREALDTYEQYF. CDR3 sequence (DNA): TGTGCCAGCAGCCATCGGGAGGCCCTGGATACCTACGAGCAGTACTTC.

The V and J genes are TRBV4-1 and TRBJ2-1; 9 bases are a match to TRBD1. The CDR3 runs to 15 residues. Trimming removed 5 bases from V and 7 bases from J; junction bases left unmatched: 9. Germline V gives CDR1 MGHRA, CDR2 YSYEKL. The CDR3 DNA sequence: TGCGCCAGCAGCATGGGGGACAGGGTGGAGAATGAGCAGTTCTTC. Protein sequence: CASSMGDRVENEQFF.

The chain uses TRBV3-1 (or the pseudogene TRBV3-2) and TRBJ1-2; D is perhaps TRBD1 (5 bases). The CDR3 loop spans 18 amino acids. Germline V gene sequence: CDR1 LGHDT, CDR2 YNNKEL (reference sequence). V was cut by 0 bases and J by 1 base, with 18 bases left in between. The CDR3 here is CASSQDLGGEDLNYGYTF. CDR3 bases: TGTGCCAGCAGCCAAGATTTGGGGGGGGAGGACCTTAACTATGGCTACACCTTC.